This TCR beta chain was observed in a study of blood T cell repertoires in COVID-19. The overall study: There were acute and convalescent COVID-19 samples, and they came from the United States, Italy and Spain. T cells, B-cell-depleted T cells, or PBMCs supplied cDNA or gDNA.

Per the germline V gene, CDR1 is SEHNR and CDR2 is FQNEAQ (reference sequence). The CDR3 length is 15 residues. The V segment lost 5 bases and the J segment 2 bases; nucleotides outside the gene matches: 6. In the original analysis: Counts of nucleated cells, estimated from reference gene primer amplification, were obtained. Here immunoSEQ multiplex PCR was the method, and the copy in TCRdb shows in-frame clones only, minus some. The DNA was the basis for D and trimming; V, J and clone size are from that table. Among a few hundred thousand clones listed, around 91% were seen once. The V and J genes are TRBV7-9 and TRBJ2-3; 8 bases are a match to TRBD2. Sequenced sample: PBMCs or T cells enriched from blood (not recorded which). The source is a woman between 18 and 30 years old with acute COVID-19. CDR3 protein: CASSGWREDTDTQYF. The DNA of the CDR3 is TGTGCCAGCAGCGGATGGCGGGAGGACACAGATACGCAGTATTTT. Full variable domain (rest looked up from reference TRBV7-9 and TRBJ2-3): DTGVSQNPRHKITKRGQNVTFRCDPISEHNRLYWYRQTLGQGPEFLTYFQNEAQLEKSRLLSDRFSAERPKGSFSTLEIQRTEQGDSAMYLCASSGWREDTDTQYFGPGTRLTVL.